What follows are 27 T cell receptor beta chains derived from one specimen sequenced in a study of blood T cell repertoires in COVID-19. Clones were sequenced by immunoSEQ multiplex PCR, and TCRdb holds only the in-frame ones, with some missing. The sample lists approximately 150,000 clones; roughly 90% were seen once. Source material: peripheral blood. These TCRs come from a woman aged 70 to 79 with acute or convalescent COVID-19.

The chain recombines TRBV5-4 with TRBJ2-3, with 8 bases lining up with TRBD1. CDR3 length: 17 residues. Looked up from germline, CDR1 is SGHNT and CDR2 is YYREEE (reference sequence). V was clipped by 4 bases and J by 4 bases; unmatched bases: 14. CDR3 DNA sequence: TGTGCCAGCAGCCCGCGACCCGGGACAGGCGTCGCAGATACGCAGTATTTT. Protein product: CASSPRPGTGVADTQYF.

The chain carries TRBV7-2 and TRBJ2-1, with TRBD2 identical over 9 bases. The V and J ends lost 4 bases and 6 bases, in that order; junction bases with no gene match: 7. CDR3 length: 15 amino acids. Germline CDR1 is SGHTA and CDR2 is FQGNSA. The CDR3, as DNA: TGTGCCAGCAGCTCGGTTAGCGGGAGCCCCAATGAGCAGTTCTTC. Its protein product is CASSSVSGSPNEQFF.

This clone was counted a single time. This sequence joins TRBV11-2 and TRBJ1-4; D remains unclear. Per the germline V gene, CDR1 is SGHAT and CDR2 is FQNNGV. The CDR3 totals 17 residues. The V end was cut by 1 base, the J end by 2 bases, with 14 bases between. CDR3 residues: CASSLVPVAVTNEKLFF. DNA for the CDR3: TGTGCCAGCAGCTTAGTCCCCGTGGCGGTGACTAATGAAAAACTGTTTTTT.

The V and J genes are TRBV15 and TRBJ2-7; D ambiguous. Germline CDR1 is LNHNV and CDR2 is YYDKDF (reference sequence). Between the trimmed V and J ends, which lost 8 bases and 6 bases, there was a span of 29 bases. This CDR3 region has 17 residues. CDR3 in amino acids: CATEVWWSRVNLSEQYF. CDR3 sequence (DNA): TGTGCCACCGAGGTATGGTGGAGCCGGGTAAATTTAAGCGAGCAGTACTTC.

The V call is TRBV5-1, the J call TRBJ1-3; TRBD1 matches 8 bases. V shed 3 bases and J 4 bases; nucleotides not matched to a gene: 9. Per germline, CDR1 SGHRS and CDR2 YFSETQ. The CDR3 is 16 amino acids. The CDR3 loop reads CASSWSPGGQGNTIYF. In nucleotides, the CDR3 is TGCGCCAGCAGCTGGTCCCCAGGGGGCCAAGGAAACACCATATATTTT.

The chain links TRBV11-2 to TRBJ2-1; tentative D call: TRBD2 (5 bases). In germline, CDR1 is SGHAT, CDR2 FQNNGV. This CDR3 spans 15 amino acids. The V gene lost 0 bases and the J gene lost 5 bases, with 11 bases spanning the gap. This chain's CDR3 is CASSLDASPNNEQFF. The CDR3 coding sequence is TGTGCCAGCAGCTTAGATGCTAGCCCCAACAATGAGCAGTTCTTC. Supplemented by reference TRBV11-2 and TRBJ2-1, the full variable domain reads EAGVAQSPRYKIIEKRQSVAFWCNPISGHATLYWYQQILGQGPKLLIQFQNNGVVDDSQLPKDRFSAERLKGVDSTLKIQPAKLEDSAVYLCASSLDASPNNEQFFGPGTRLTVL.

The chain recombines TRBV6-5 with TRBJ1-5; the D gene is possibly TRBD1 (6 bases). CDR1 is MNHEY, CDR2 SVGAGI, per germline. CDR3 length: 14 amino acids. Trimming cost V 5 bases and J 4 bases, with 12 bases left between them. The CDR3 loop reads CASSKGVGNQPQHF. For the CDR3, the DNA is TGTGCCAGCAGTAAGGGGGTTGGGAATCAGCCCCAGCATTTT.

The CDR3 nucleotides read TGCAGCGTTTTGACAGGGGGGGGCGAGCAGTACTTC. It translates to CSVLTGGGEQYF. This chain connects TRBV29-1 to TRBJ2-7; 9 bases agree with TRBD1. The CDR3 length is 12 residues. V was clipped by 5 bases and J by 6 bases; unmatched bases: 5. Germline V CDR1 and CDR2: SQVTM, ANQGSEA.

The chain carries TRBV9 and TRBJ2-3; 10 bases map to TRBD2. J gave up 0 bases and V 3 bases, and 4 bases lay outside the gene matches. Germline V gene sequence: CDR1 SGDLS, CDR2 YYNGEE. This CDR3 is 16 amino acids long. The CDR3 loop reads CASSERAGGSTDTQYF. The CDR3 nucleotides are TGTGCCAGCAGCGAGAGAGCGGGGGGGAGCACAGATACGCAGTATTTT.

The chain carries TRBV5-1 and TRBJ2-1; D perhaps matches TRBD2 (6 bases). CDR3 length: 12 amino acids. Looked up from germline, CDR1 is SGHRS and CDR2 is YFSETQ. Deletions cut 5 bases from V and 5 bases from J, with 8 bases between. In DNA, the CDR3 is TGCGCCAGCAGGGGGGGACACAATGAGCAGTTCTTC. Its translation: CASRGGHNEQFF.

To note about this clone: Other DNA sequences in the sample encode the same CDR3. The chain has TRBV5-1 and TRBJ2-3; 9 bases map to TRBD2. V lost 2 bases and J lost 2; bases outside the gene matches: 3. The CDR3 runs 15 residues. Germline loops: CDR1 SGHRS, CDR2 YFSETQ. The CDR3 nucleotides are TGCGCCAGCAGCTTTAGCGGGGGCACCACAGATACGCAGTATTTT. This sequence encodes CASSFSGGTTDTQYF.

This clone was recorded at least ten times. The V gene is TRBV2, the J gene TRBJ1-2, with 8 bases that match TRBD1. This CDR3 is built from 13 residues. J was trimmed by 4 bases and V by 7 bases; bases with no gene match: 5. The germline CDR1 and CDR2 sequences are SNHLY and FYNNEI. The CDR3 here is CASTGTGGYGYTF. CDR3 bases: TGTGCCAGCACTGGCACAGGGGGCTATGGCTACACCTTC.

This chain links TRBV7-9 with TRBJ2-6; 12 bases map to TRBD1. The V gene end was trimmed by 4 bases and the J gene end by 4 bases; junction bases not matched to a gene: 8. The CDR3 totals 18 residues. Germline assignment: CDR1 SEHNR and CDR2 FQNEAQ (reference sequence). As DNA, the CDR3 is TGTGCCAGCAGCTCTTCGGGACAGGGGGCACCCGGGGCCAACGTCCTGACTTTC. Amino acids: CASSSSGQGAPGANVLTF.

V gene TRBV5-1 combines with J gene TRBJ2-2; 8 bases line up with TRBD2. The CDR3 is made up of 17 amino acids. The J segment lost 3 bases and the V segment lost 1 base, leaving 8 bases of the junction unmatched. Germline loops: CDR1 SGHRS, CDR2 YFSETQ. CDR3 coding DNA: TGCGCCAGCAGCTTGATGGCGGGTAGCGGGGACACCGGGGAGCTGTTTTTT. Its protein is CASSLMAGSGDTGELFF.

This rearrangement joins TRBV23-1 to TRBJ2-1, with 12 bases lining up with TRBD2. TRBV23-1 is treated as an ORF (open reading frame) with a function not yet certain. This CDR3 comprises 16 residues. V dropped 10 bases and J dropped 4; count of bases not matched to a gene: 11. The DNA of the CDR3 is TGCGCCACAAGACTAGCGGGGGCTGGGGGTTACAATGAGCAGTTCTTC. As protein: CATRLAGAGGYNEQFF.

With respect to this clone: Other DNA sequences in the same sample also yield this CDR3. V and J are TRBV6-5 and TRBJ1-2, with D possibly TRBD1 on 6 matching bases. The V gene's germline CDR1 is MNHEY and CDR2 SVGAGI. The CDR3 covers 13 residues. Trimming removed 2 bases at V and 2 bases at J, with 6 bases between. DNA of the CDR3: TGTGCCAGCAGTTACCAGGGGAACTATGGCTACACCTTC. Its translation: CASSYQGNYGYTF.

The V call is TRBV30, the J call TRBJ1-2; 8 bases are shared with TRBD1. The J segment lost 4 bases and the V segment lost 1 base, leaving 11 bases of the junction unmatched. Germline values: CDR1 GTSNPN, CDR2 SVGIG (reference sequence). The CDR3 totals 16 residues. In nucleotides, the CDR3 is TGTGCCTGGAGTGATTCAGGGGGCTTTGGTAGCTATGGCTACACCTTC. Protein product: CAWSDSGGFGSYGYTF. Together with reference TRBV30 and TRBJ1-2, the CDR3 gives the full variable domain: SQTIHQWPATLVQPVGSPLSLECTVEGTSNPNLYWYRQAAGRGLQLLFYSVGIGQISSEVPQNLSASRPQDRQFILSSKKLLLSDSGFYLCAWSDSGGFGSYGYTFGSGTRLTVV.

This clone has only a few counts. V and J are TRBV18 and TRBJ1-5; D ambiguous. V lost 10 bases to trimming and J lost 3 bases, with 16 bases between them. CDR3 size: 14 residues. Per germline, CDR1 KGHSH and CDR2 LQKENI. The CDR3, as DNA: TGTGCCACGACCAGAGGGTCTTCCAATCAGCCCCAGCATTTT. It encodes CATTRGSSNQPQHF.

The chain carries TRBV6-6 and TRBJ2-4, with a possible D match to TRBD1 (5 bases). This CDR3 has 17 amino acids. Germline V gene sequence: CDR1 MNHNY, CDR2 SVGAGI (reference sequence). V lost 5 bases and J lost 1, with 18 bases in between. In nucleotides, the CDR3 is TGTGCCAGCAGTCTCAGCTCAGGGATGTTGGCCAAAAACATTCAGTACTTC. Encoded protein: CASSLSSGMLAKNIQYF.

This chain links TRBV10-2 with TRBJ2-1; maybe TRBD2 (6 bases). V lost 5 bases to trimming and J lost 10 bases, with 12 bases between them. The CDR3 is 12 amino acids. Germline V gene sequence: CDR1 WSHSY, CDR2 SAAADI. Here the CDR3 reads CASSWLRDEQFF. CDR3 sequence (DNA): TGCGCCAGCAGTTGGTTGCGGGACGAGCAGTTCTTC.

The chain carries TRBV2 and TRBJ1-6; a weak D match, TRBD1 (6 bases). Germline-derived CDR1 and CDR2 are SNHLY and FYNNEI. Trimming removed 3 bases from V and 9 bases from J, with 9 bases in between. This CDR3 has 13 residues. The DNA of the CDR3 is TGTGCCAGCAGTGACAGGGGCACTTCACCCCTCCACTTT. Translated, it gives CASSDRGTSPLHF.

This chain joins TRBV18 and TRBJ1-3, with 9 bases fitting TRBD1. The J segment lost 2 bases and the V segment lost 4 bases, leaving 0 bases of the junction unmatched. This CDR3 contains 14 residues. Germline V gives CDR1 KGHSH, CDR2 LQKENI. Written as DNA, the CDR3 is TGTGCCAGCTCACGGGACAGGGCTGGAAACACCATATATTTT. It codes for CASSRDRAGNTIYF.

The chain is built from TRBV12-3 or TRBV12-4 and TRBJ2-5, with D tentatively TRBD1 (5 bases). The CDR3 is made up of 13 amino acids. Trimming cost V 3 bases and J 5 bases, with 10 bases left between them. CDR3 nucleotide sequence: TGTGCCAGCAGTTTCGCAGGGCCGGAGACCCAGTACTTC. As protein: CASSFAGPETQYF.

This chain links TRBV10-1 with TRBJ1-5, with D perhaps matching TRBD1 (6 bases). V was cut by 2 bases and J by 0 bases, with 32 bases left in between. Germline CDR1 reads WNHNN; CDR2 reads SYGVQD (reference sequence). CDR3 length equals 23 residues. The CDR3 loop reads CASSEGDRDTRDPDQNSNQPQHF. Written as DNA, the CDR3 is TGCGCCAGCAGTGAGGGCGACCGGGACACCCGGGATCCAGACCAAAATAGCAATCAGCCCCAGCATTTT.

The gene calls are TRBV5-5 and TRBJ2-2, with D possibly being TRBD1 (5 bases). Trimming shortened V by 10 bases and J by 2 bases, and 18 bases separated the two germline ends. Germline V gene data show CDR1 as SGHKS and CDR2 as YYEKEE (reference sequence). The length of the CDR3 is 15 residues. In nucleotides, the CDR3 is TGTGCCGGGCGCCCTGGGGCAGTAAACACCGGGGAGCTGTTTTTT. Translating gives CAGRPGAVNTGELFF.

The rearrangement links TRBV5-1 to TRBJ1-1; TRBD1 matches 7 bases. Germline V CDR1 and CDR2: SGHRS, YFSETQ. J lost 3 bases, V lost 4 bases, and 9 bases had no gene match. The length of the CDR3 is 15 residues. CDR3 region: CASSRSGQTDTEAFF. The DNA of the CDR3 is TGCGCCAGCAGCCGATCGGGACAGACAGACACTGAAGCTTTCTTT.

This chain links TRBV20-1 with TRBJ2-7; TRBD2 might be the D (6 bases). V lost 4 bases to trimming and J lost 9 bases, with 13 bases between them. Germline values: CDR1 DFQATT, CDR2 SNEGSKA (reference sequence). The CDR3 extends over 11 amino acids. In DNA form, the CDR3 reads TGCAGTGCTATAGCGGACCCAAGGCAGTACTTC. Its protein is CSAIADPRQYF.